This TCR beta chain derives from a study of OX40 agonist ivuxolimab in advanced cancers. For the study at large: Those enrolled were 82.7% male, with a mean age of approximately 60 years and ages from about 20 to 90.

Germline loops: CDR1 SGHAT, CDR2 FQNNGV. V was clipped by 5 bases and J by 0 bases, with 1 base between them. The CDR3 loop spans 11 amino acids. TCRdb keeps only in-frame clones here, not all; method: immunoSEQ multiplex PCR. The repertoire includes 65,000 to 70,000 clones, approximately 85% of them detected once, and about 0.42% sits in the top ten. This specimen was CD4+ or CD8+ T cells sorted from blood, taken in a trial of the OX40 agonist ivuxolimab. The receptor was isolated from an adult with an advanced solid tumor such as melanoma, head and neck, liver or kidney cancer. The genes are TRBV11-2 and TRBJ1-1; the D is unclear. The CDR3 protein is CASSMNTEAFF. As DNA, the CDR3 is TGTGCCAGCAGCATGAACACTGAAGCTTTCTTT.